The present entry profiles one T cell receptor beta chain with its context. The sample originates from a study of blood T cell repertoires in COVID-19. Study as a whole: The analysed material was cDNA or gDNA that came from T cells, B-cell-depleted T cells, or PBMCs.

CDR1 and CDR2 from the germline V gene are SGHVS and FQNEAQ. The CDR3 is 14 residues long. The germline V and J ends were trimmed by 2 bases and 5 bases, with 10 bases remaining between them. Some clones are missing from TCRdb's copy, which holds only in-frame ones; the method was immunoSEQ multiplex PCR. The sample carries over 250,000 clones, over 75% recorded once. The sequencing input was peripheral blood. This clonotype originated in a woman in her 70s with acute or convalescent COVID-19. The chain joins TRBV7-8 to TRBJ1-5; D gene ambiguous. CDR3 amino acids: CASSLPGNYQPQHF. In DNA form, the CDR3 reads TGTGCCAGCAGCTTACCCGGGAATTATCAGCCCCAGCATTTT.